The subject of this entry is one TCR beta chain. As handled by the study authors: Reference gene primer amplification gave nucleated cell count estimates. This table comes from immunoSEQ multiplex PCR, and its TCRdb copy is limited to in-frame clones, with some not included. V, J and clone size are those of that table, while D and trimming were read from the DNA. The sample lists some 99,000 clones; about 87% were seen once. Germline V gene sequence: CDR1 KGHSH, CDR2 LQKENI. V shed 1 base and J 0 bases; nucleotides not matched to a gene: 2. This CDR3 region has 15 residues. The entry originates in a study of blood T cell repertoires in COVID-19. Study as a whole: Samples came from the United States, Italy and Spain, spanning acute and convalescent COVID-19. PBMCs, B-cell-depleted T cells, or T cells were the source of the cDNA or gDNA that made up the material.

Sequencing was done on a sample of peripheral blood. The chain is built from TRBV18 and TRBJ1-1, with 7 bases aligning to TRBD1. The sequence derives from a human donor in a cohort sampled during active COVID-19. CDR3 in amino acids: CASSPRDSLNTEAFF. For the CDR3, the DNA is TGTGCCAGCTCACCACGGGACAGCCTGAACACTGAAGCTTTCTTT.